The entry that follows covers one TCR beta chain sequence. As yet, its antigen is unknown. The CDR3 goes on 3 residues after the read ends, and that part is filled in from the germline J gene. The sample originates from a study of Tregs in tolerant kidney transplant recipients. Overall study results and limits: Few patients were studied, so findings need validation in larger groups. Tolerant patients' donor-specific Tregs expanded beyond overall Tregs, suggesting antigen-driven growth. Tregs expanded with activated donor B cells seemed most donor-specific. No direct test of biological reproducibility was done here.

The repertoire was sequenced with immunoSEQ multiplex PCR; TCRdb's copy has only in-frame clones and lacks some. The sample has thousands of clones. This CDR3 region has 14 residues. Trimming removed 5 bases at V and 2 bases at J, with 13 bases between. CDR1 and CDR2 (germline): SNHLY, FYNNEI. FACS sorting followed a roughly six-day coculture of CFSE-labeled recipient PBMCs with irradiated graft donor PBMCs. The chain links TRBV2 to TRBJ2-7, with D possibly being TRBD2 (5 bases). The sequences come from CD8+ T cells from blood cultured with allogeneic cells, collected before the transplant. The sequence came from a human patient who received a combined kidney and bone marrow transplant. The CDR3 protein is CASSWTLQTYEQYF. The sequenced part of the CDR3 DNA is TGTGCCAGCAGTTGGACTCTGCAAACCTACGAG. The full variable domain, in which reference TRBV2 and TRBJ2-7 provide the parts outside the CDR3, is EPEVTQTPSHQVTQMGQEVILRCVPISNHLYFYWYRQILGQKVEFLVSFYNNEISEKSEIFDDQFSVERPDGSNFTLKIRSTKLEDSAMYFCASSWTLQTYEQYFGPGTRLTVT.